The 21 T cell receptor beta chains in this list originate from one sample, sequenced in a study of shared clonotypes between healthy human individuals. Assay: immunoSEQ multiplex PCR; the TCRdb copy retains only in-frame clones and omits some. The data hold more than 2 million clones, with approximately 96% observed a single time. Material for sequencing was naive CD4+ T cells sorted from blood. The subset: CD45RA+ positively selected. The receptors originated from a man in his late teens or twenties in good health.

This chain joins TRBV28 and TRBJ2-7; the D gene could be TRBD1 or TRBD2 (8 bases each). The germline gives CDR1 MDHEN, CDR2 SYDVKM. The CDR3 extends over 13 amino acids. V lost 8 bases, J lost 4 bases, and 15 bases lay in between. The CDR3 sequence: CASFSGDRYEQYF. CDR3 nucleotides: TGTGCCAGCTTTAGCGGGGACAGGTACGAGCAGTACTTC.

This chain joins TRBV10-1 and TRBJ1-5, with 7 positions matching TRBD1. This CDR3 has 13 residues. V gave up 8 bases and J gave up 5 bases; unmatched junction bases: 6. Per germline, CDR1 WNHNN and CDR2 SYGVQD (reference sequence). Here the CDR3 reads CASSQGDDQPQHF. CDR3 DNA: TGCGCCAGCTCTCAGGGGGATGATCAGCCCCAGCATTTT.

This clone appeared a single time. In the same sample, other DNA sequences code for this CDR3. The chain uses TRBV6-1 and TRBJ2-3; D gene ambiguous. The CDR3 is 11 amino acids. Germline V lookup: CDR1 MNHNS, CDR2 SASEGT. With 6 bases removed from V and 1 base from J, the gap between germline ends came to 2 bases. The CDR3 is CASSRTDTQYF. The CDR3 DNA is TGTGCCAGCAGCCGCACAGATACGCAGTATTTT.

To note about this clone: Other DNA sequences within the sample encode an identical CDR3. The CDR3 region has the DNA TGTGCCAGCAGCTTAGTATTGGGCAGCTCCTACGAGCAGTACTTC. Translating it yields CASSLVLGSSYEQYF. The chain carries TRBV7-2 and TRBJ2-7; no reliable D call. V was cut by 1 base and J by 0 bases, with 10 bases left in between. Germline CDR1 SGHTA, CDR2 FQGNSA. This CDR3 spans 15 amino acids.

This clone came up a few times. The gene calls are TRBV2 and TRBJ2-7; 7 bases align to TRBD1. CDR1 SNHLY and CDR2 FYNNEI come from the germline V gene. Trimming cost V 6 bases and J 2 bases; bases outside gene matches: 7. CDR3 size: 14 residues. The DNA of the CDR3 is TGTGCCAGCAGGAAATACAGGGGCCCCTACGAGCAGTACTTC. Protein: CASRKYRGPYEQYF.

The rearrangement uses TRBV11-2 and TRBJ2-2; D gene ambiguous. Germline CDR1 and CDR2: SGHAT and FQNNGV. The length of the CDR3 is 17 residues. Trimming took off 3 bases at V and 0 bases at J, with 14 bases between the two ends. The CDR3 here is CASSLGLGSSNTGELFF. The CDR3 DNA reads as TGTGCCAGCAGCTTGGGCCTGGGTAGCTCGAACACCGGGGAGCTGTTTTTT.

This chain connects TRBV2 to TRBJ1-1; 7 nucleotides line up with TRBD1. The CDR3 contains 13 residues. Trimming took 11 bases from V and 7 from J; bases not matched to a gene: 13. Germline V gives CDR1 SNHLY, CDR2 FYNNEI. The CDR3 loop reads CAVQGAQGVEAFF. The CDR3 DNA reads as TGTGCCGTACAGGGTGCCCAGGGGGTTGAAGCTTTCTTT.

The DNA of the CDR3 is TGCGCCAGCAGCTTGGTGGCAGGGTCCTCCTACGAGCAGTACTTC. This encodes CASSLVAGSSYEQYF. V and J are TRBV5-1 and TRBJ2-5; D perhaps matches TRBD1 (5 bases). The last part of the DNA fits TRBJ2-7 better; the J call may be wrong. From germline, CDR1 is SGHRS and CDR2 YFSETQ. The CDR3 runs to 15 residues.

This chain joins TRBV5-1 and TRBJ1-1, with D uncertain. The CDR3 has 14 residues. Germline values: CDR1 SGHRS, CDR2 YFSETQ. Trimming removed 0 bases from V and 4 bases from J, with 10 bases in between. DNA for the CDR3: TGCGCCAGCAGCTTGGATGTGGCAGGCACTGAAGCTTTCTTT. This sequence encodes CASSLDVAGTEAFF.

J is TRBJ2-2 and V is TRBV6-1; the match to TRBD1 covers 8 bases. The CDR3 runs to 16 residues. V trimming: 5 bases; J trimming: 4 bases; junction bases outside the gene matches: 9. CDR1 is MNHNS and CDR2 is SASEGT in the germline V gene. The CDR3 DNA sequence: TGTGCCAGCAGTCAAGGGCCAGGGGGCACCACCGGGGAGCTGTTTTTT. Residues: CASSQGPGGTTGELFF.

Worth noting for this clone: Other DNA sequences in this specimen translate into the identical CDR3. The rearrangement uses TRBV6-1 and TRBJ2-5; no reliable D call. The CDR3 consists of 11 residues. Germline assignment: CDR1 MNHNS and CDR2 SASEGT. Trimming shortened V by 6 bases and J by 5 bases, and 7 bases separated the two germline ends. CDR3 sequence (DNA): TGTGCCAGCAGCGGATGGGAGACCCAGTACTTC. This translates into CASSGWETQYF.

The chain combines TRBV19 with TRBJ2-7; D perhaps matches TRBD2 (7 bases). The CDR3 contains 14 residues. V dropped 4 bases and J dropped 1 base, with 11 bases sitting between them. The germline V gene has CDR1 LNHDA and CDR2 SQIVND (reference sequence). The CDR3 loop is CASSTQGGSYEQYF. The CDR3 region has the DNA TGTGCCAGTAGTACACAGGGAGGGTCCTACGAGCAGTACTTC.

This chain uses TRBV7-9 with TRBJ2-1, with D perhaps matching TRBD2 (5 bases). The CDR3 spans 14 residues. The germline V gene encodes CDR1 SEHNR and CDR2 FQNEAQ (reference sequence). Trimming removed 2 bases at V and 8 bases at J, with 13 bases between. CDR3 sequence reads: CASSLWEKTDEQFF. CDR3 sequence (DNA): TGTGCCAGCAGCTTATGGGAGAAAACTGATGAGCAGTTCTTC. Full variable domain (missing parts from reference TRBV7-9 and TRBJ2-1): DTGVSQNPRHKITKRGQNVTFRCDPISEHNRLYWYRQTLGQGPEFLTYFQNEAQLEKSRLLSDRFSAERPKGSFSTLEIQRTEQGDSAMYLCASSLWEKTDEQFFGPGTRLTVL.

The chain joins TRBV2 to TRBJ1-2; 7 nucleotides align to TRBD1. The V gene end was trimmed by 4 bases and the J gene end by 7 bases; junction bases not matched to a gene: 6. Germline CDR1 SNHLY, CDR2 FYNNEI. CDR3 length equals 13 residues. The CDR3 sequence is CASSVNRGGGYTF. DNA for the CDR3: TGTGCCAGCAGTGTTAACAGGGGTGGTGGCTACACCTTC.

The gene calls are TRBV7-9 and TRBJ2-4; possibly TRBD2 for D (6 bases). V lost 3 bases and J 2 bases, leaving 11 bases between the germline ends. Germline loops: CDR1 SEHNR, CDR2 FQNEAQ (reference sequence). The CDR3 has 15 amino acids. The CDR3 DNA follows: TGTGCCAGCAGCTTTTGGGCGGGGACCAAAAACATTCAGTACTTC. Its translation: CASSFWAGTKNIQYF.

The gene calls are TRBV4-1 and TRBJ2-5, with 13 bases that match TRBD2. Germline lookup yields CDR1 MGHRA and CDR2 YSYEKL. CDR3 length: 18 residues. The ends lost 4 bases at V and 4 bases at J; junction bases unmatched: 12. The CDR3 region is CASSLGLAGVLSGETQYF. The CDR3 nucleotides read TGCGCCAGCAGCCTAGGACTAGCGGGAGTTCTTAGTGGAGAGACCCAGTACTTC.

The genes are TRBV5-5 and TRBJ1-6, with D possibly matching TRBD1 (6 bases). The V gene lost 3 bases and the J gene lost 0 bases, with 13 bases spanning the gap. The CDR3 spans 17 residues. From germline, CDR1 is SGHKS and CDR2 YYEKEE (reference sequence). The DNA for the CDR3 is TGTGCCAGCAGCTCTCCGACAGGTAGCTCCTATAATTCACCCCTCCACTTT. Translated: CASSSPTGSSYNSPLHF.

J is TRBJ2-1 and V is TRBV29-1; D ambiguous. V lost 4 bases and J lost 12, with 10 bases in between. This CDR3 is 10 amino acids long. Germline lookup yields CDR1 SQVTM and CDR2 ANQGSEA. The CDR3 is CSVVAVAQFF. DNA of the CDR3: TGCAGCGTTGTAGCCGTAGCGCAGTTCTTC.

CDR3 sequence reads: CASSPPAGKTLHF. The CDR3 nucleotides are TGTGCCAGCTCACCACCGGCAGGGAAGACCCTCCACTTT. The V call is TRBV18, the J call TRBJ1-6, with TRBD1 as a possible D gene (5 bases). The germline V and J ends were trimmed by 0 bases and 14 bases, with 11 bases remaining between them. This CDR3 is 13 amino acids long. Germline loops: CDR1 KGHSH, CDR2 LQKENI.

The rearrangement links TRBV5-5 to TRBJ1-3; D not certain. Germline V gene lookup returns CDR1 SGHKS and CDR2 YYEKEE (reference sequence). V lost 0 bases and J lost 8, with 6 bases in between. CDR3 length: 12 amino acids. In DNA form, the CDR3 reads TGTGCCAGCAGCTTGGCCTTGCACACCATATATTTT. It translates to CASSLALHTIYF.

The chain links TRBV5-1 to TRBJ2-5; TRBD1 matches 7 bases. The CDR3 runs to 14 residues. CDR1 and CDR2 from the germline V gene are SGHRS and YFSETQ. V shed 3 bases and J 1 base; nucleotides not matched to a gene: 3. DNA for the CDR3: TGCGCCAGCAGCTGGGGGACAGTCCAAGAGACCCAGTACTTC. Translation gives CASSWGTVQETQYF.